This TCR beta chain originates from a study of CD8+ T cells in alopecia areata. Study at large: Patients remained on tofacitinib for 6 to 18 months and then went 6 months without it.

cDNA prepared by RNA extraction and subsequent reverse transcription served as the template for sequencing. TCRdb's table, derived via immunoSEQ multiplex PCR, lists solely in-frame clones and lacks some. There are a few hundred thousand clones in the sample; over 60% occur only once, and around 1.3% lies in the top ten. Treatment in this sample: oral pan-JAK inhibitor, 5-10 mg twice daily. From alopecia areata patients, lesional scalp punch biopsies and peripheral blood were collected. Starting from PBMCs, sorting isolated CD4+ and CD8+ T cells. In germline, CDR1 is SQVTM, CDR2 ANQGSEA. V lost 6 bases to trimming and J lost 2 bases; unmatched junction nucleotides: 5. This CDR3 region has 13 residues.

This receptor was obtained from a human donor with alopecia areata. Material: CD4+ T cells sorted from blood, obtained at approximately week 45, from a patient treated with tofacitinib. The gene calls are TRBV29-1 and TRBJ2-5; TRBD1 matches at 8 bases. The CDR3 DNA sequence: TGCAGCGTAGCCCGGGACAGGCAAGAGACCCAGTACTTC. It is translated as CSVARDRQETQYF.